This entry lists 31 T cell receptor beta chains sequenced from one sample in a study of regulatory T cells in long-lasting Graves disease (dated by TCRdb to about 2021). The time point label here, explained by the study, means: persistent/refractory GD, antithyroid drugs over 5 years with positive TRAb. RNA was extracted from PBMCs in TRIzol for both TCR sequencing and RNA sequencing. Receptor libraries were prepared by multiplex PCR. Instrument on record: Illumina HiSeq 4000. CDR3 regions were amplified by Arm-PCR with iRepertoire HTBI primers to construct TCR beta libraries. Using fastp at Q25 and MiXCR, TCRdb reprocessed the public reads and kept productive beta chains. CDR3 protein duplicates are merged, each entry listing the most common genes and DNA. The table for this sample lists some 470,000 distinct CDR3 sequences; about 22% of them were counted only once. The top ten clonotypes cover 6.5% to 9% of the sample.

Here the sequenced sample was peripheral blood mononuclear cells (PBMCs), taken when the disease was refractory, from a patient treated with antithyroid drugs. The receptors come from a female donor with Graves disease.

This clonotype appeared many times. J is TRBJ1-2 and V is TRBV9; D unresolved. In germline, CDR1 is SGDLS, CDR2 YYNGEE. Trimming took 4 bases from V and 3 from J, leaving 13 bases between them. CDR3 length: 14 residues. In DNA form, the CDR3 reads TGTGCCAGCAGCCCAAGCGGTGGCGACTATGGCTACACCTTC. Translated, it gives CASSPSGGDYGYTF. Full variable domain (remainder filled in from reference TRBV9 and TRBJ1-2): DSGVTQTPKHLITATGQRVTLRCSPRSGDLSVYWYQQSLDQGLQFLIQYYNGEERAKGNILERFSAQQFPDLHSELNLSSLELGDSALYFCASSPSGGDYGYTFGSGTRLTVV.

This clonotype was recorded many times. J is TRBJ1-1 and V is TRBV25-1; D ambiguous. Germline V gives CDR1 MGHDK, CDR2 SYGVNS. Trimming left V 0 bases short and J 3 bases short, with 11 bases between. The CDR3 has 15 residues. CDR3 sequence: CASSEYTGWYTEAFF. The DNA of the CDR3 is TGTGCCAGCAGTGAATATACGGGGTGGTACACTGAAGCTTTCTTT.

This clonotype was detected only a few times. For the CDR3, the DNA is TGCAGTGCTAGAATTTACAATGAGCAGTTCTTC. Translating it yields CSARIYNEQFF. V and J are TRBV20-1 and TRBJ2-1, with no clear D. Germline CDR1 reads DFQATT; CDR2 reads SNEGSKA (reference sequence). The CDR3 totals 11 residues. Trimming removed 2 bases at V and 4 bases at J, with 3 bases between.

The V and J genes are TRBV7-2 and TRBJ2-2; tentatively, D is TRBD1 (6 bases). CDR1 SGHTA and CDR2 FQGNSA come from the germline V gene. The CDR3 has 18 residues. Trimming took 2 bases from V and 2 from J, leaving 18 bases between them. CDR3 DNA sequence: TGTGCCAGCAGCTTAAGAGGGCAGGGGCCACGAAACACCGGGGAGCTGTTTTTT. Amino acids: CASSLRGQGPRNTGELFF.

The chain carries TRBV29-1 and TRBJ2-2, with TRBD2 matching 9 bases. The CDR3 has 15 amino acids. J gave up 0 bases and V 6 bases, and 5 bases lay outside the gene matches. Per germline, CDR1 SQVTM and CDR2 ANQGSEA. The CDR3 reads CSVAGGGTNTGELFF. DNA of the CDR3: TGCAGCGTGGCGGGAGGGGGAACGAACACCGGGGAGCTGTTTTTT.

There are many counts of this clonotype. This chain connects TRBV12-3 or TRBV12-4 to TRBJ2-7, with 8 bases fitting TRBD2. V dropped 2 bases and J dropped 5; count of bases not matched to a gene: 5. This CDR3 has 14 residues. Written as DNA, the CDR3 is TGTGCCAGCAGTTTATCTTACGGGGGGGACGAGCAGTACTTC. Amino acid sequence: CASSLSYGGDEQYF.

In this sample, this clonotype turned up many times. This chain links TRBV11-2 with TRBJ2-7, with D possibly matching TRBD1 (6 bases). The CDR3 covers 13 residues. Germline V lookup: CDR1 SGHAT, CDR2 FQNNGV. V was trimmed by 4 bases and J by 3 bases, leaving 10 bases between them. DNA for the CDR3: TGTGCCAGCAGCTCTTACAGGGTCTACGAGCAGTACTTC. Amino acids: CASSSYRVYEQYF.

This chain joins TRBV2 and TRBJ2-3; 7 nucleotides agree with TRBD2. V dropped 0 bases and J dropped 1; count of bases not matched to a gene: 4. CDR1 SNHLY and CDR2 FYNNEI come from the germline V gene. CDR3 size: 16 residues. The CDR3 spells CASSEARAGGTDTQYF. CDR3 bases: TGTGCCAGCAGTGAAGCGCGGGCGGGGGGCACAGATACGCAGTATTTT.

This clonotype was counted at least ten times. This chain joins TRBV28 and TRBJ1-1, with D possibly being TRBD1 (5 bases). With 6 bases removed from V and 1 base from J, the gap between germline ends came to 12 bases. Germline CDR1 and CDR2: MDHEN and SYDVKM. The CDR3 sequence is 14 residues long. Written as DNA, the CDR3 is TGTGCCAGCAGCCCACCGGGACGGAACACTGAAGCTTTCTTT. As protein: CASSPPGRNTEAFF.

This clonotype was recorded many times. This chain links TRBV9 with TRBJ2-2, with D unclear. V was clipped by 0 bases and J by 5 bases, with 2 bases between them. The CDR3 loop spans 12 amino acids. Germline CDR1 is SGDLS and CDR2 is YYNGEE. CDR3 protein: CASSVGTGELFF. CDR3 DNA: TGTGCCAGCAGCGTAGGTACCGGGGAGCTGTTTTTT.

V gene TRBV5-6 combines with J gene TRBJ1-5, with D possibly matching TRBD1 (6 bases). Germline V gives CDR1 SGHDT, CDR2 YYEEEE. V dropped 0 bases and J dropped 2 bases, with 12 bases sitting between them. The CDR3 covers 16 residues. This CDR3 reads CASSLDGGGGNQPQHF. The CDR3 region has the DNA TGTGCCAGCAGCTTGGATGGGGGCGGGGGCAATCAGCCCCAGCATTTT.

The gene calls are TRBV7-2 and TRBJ1-6; no definite D call. The CDR3 length is 14 residues. V shed 5 bases and J shed 5 bases, with 10 bases lying between them. From germline, CDR1 is SGHTA and CDR2 FQGNSA. As DNA, the CDR3 is TGTGCCAGCAGCCGCCCTCAGCATAATTCACCCCTCCACTTT. It codes for CASSRPQHNSPLHF. The whole variable domain, filled in from reference TRBV7-2 and TRBJ1-6, reads GAGVSQSPSNKVTEKGKDVELRCDPISGHTALYWYRQSLGQGLEFLIYFQGNSAPDKSGLPSDRFSAERTGGSVSTLTIQRTQQEDSAVYLCASSRPQHNSPLHFGNGTRLTVT.

This clonotype was counted a few times. The chain is built from TRBV12-5 and TRBJ1-3, with D possibly TRBD1 on 6 matching bases. V was shortened by 7 bases and J by 3 bases, with 13 bases between the two germline ends. The CDR3 consists of 14 residues. CDR1 and CDR2 (germline): LGHNT, FRNRAP. The CDR3 loop is CASALGQSGNTIYF. CDR3 in DNA: TGTGCTAGTGCTCTAGGACAGAGTGGAAACACCATATATTTT.

This chain connects TRBV29-1 to TRBJ2-4, with D perhaps TRBD1 (6 bases). The germline gives CDR1 SQVTM, CDR2 ANQGSEA. The CDR3 runs to 16 residues. V was shortened by 6 bases and J by 1 base, with 19 bases between the two germline ends. Written as DNA, the CDR3 is TGCAGCGTCGCCACTTGGGGGCCTGGGGCCAAAAACATTCAGTACTTC. Its translation: CSVATWGPGAKNIQYF.

As concerns this clonotype: A much larger clone lies one base from this, so it may be a read error. The V gene is TRBV5-8, the J gene TRBJ1-1; D might be TRBD1 (5 bases). CDR1 and CDR2 from the germline V gene are SGHTS and YDEGEE. The CDR3 sequence is 15 residues long. The CDR3 sequence: CASSSGVGVNIEAFF. DNA for the CDR3: TGTGCCAGCAGCTCGGGGGTAGGGGTGAACATTGAAGCTTTCTTT.

This clonotype was seen a few times. The chain combines TRBV7-9 with TRBJ2-7; unclear D gene. Trimming shortened V by 1 base and J by 1 base, and 8 bases separated the two germline ends. The germline V gene encodes CDR1 SEHNR and CDR2 FQNEAQ (reference sequence). The CDR3 length is 14 residues. The CDR3: CASSLGMNSYEQYF. In DNA, the CDR3 is TGTGCCAGCAGCTTAGGCATGAATTCCTACGAGCAGTACTTC.

This clonotype was found many times. The rearrangement uses TRBV6-2 or TRBV6-3 and TRBJ2-7, with TRBD2 matching over 10 bases. The germline V gene encodes CDR1 MNHEY and CDR2 SVGEGT. V lost 6 bases to trimming and J lost 0 bases; unmatched junction nucleotides: 5. This CDR3 comprises 15 residues. CDR3 DNA sequence: TGTGCCAGCAGCAGGGGACTAGCGCTCTCCTACGAGCAGTACTTC. It is translated as CASSRGLALSYEQYF.

Ten or more counts support this clonotype. CDR3 sequence: CASSDGQRYGYTF. CDR3 nucleotides: TGTGCCAGCAGCGATGGACAACGTTATGGCTACACCTTC. The V gene is TRBV7-9, the J gene TRBJ1-2, with TRBD1 as a possible D gene (5 bases). Trimming took 5 bases from V and 5 from J, leaving 12 bases between them. The CDR3 runs to 13 residues. From germline, CDR1 is SEHNR and CDR2 FQNEAQ (reference sequence).

Ten or more counts support this clonotype. The chain has TRBV29-1 and TRBJ1-1, with a tentative D call TRBD1 (5 bases). Germline values: CDR1 SQVTM, CDR2 ANQGSEA. Trimming took 2 bases from V and 7 from J, leaving 11 bases between them. The CDR3 has 12 residues. CDR3 sequence: CSVEPPGLEAFF. The DNA of the CDR3 is TGCAGCGTTGAACCGCCGGGGCTTGAAGCTTTCTTT.

This clonotype was seen at least ten times. The chain has TRBV6-1 and TRBJ1-4; D ambiguous. V dropped 5 bases and J dropped 0 bases, with 10 bases sitting between them. The CDR3 has 15 residues. Germline V gene sequence: CDR1 MNHNS, CDR2 SASEGT. The CDR3 protein is CASSIRFATNEKLFF. DNA for the CDR3: TGTGCCAGCAGTATCCGGTTTGCAACTAATGAAAAACTGTTTTTT.

This chain links TRBV20-1 with TRBJ2-5; no reliable D call. V was shortened by 2 bases and J by 5 bases, with 6 bases between the two germline ends. This CDR3 comprises 11 residues. Germline CDR1 and CDR2: DFQATT and SNEGSKA (reference sequence). CDR3 DNA: TGCAGTGCTAGACCTCTTGAGACCCAGTACTTC. Translated: CSARPLETQYF.

The chain recombines TRBV6-1 with TRBJ2-4; 8 positions agree with TRBD1. Germline V lookup: CDR1 MNHNS, CDR2 SASEGT. This CDR3 spans 18 amino acids. The trim removed 7 bases at V and 0 bases at J, leaving 14 bases unmatched. This chain's CDR3 is CASTPMDRAVLAKNIQYF. The CDR3 nucleotides are TGTGCCAGCACCCCTATGGACAGGGCCGTATTAGCCAAAAACATTCAGTACTTC.

This clonotype was seen repeatedly, ten times or more. V and J are TRBV6-1 and TRBJ2-5; 7 bases line up with TRBD1. Germline assignment: CDR1 MNHNS and CDR2 SASEGT. Losses at the gene ends were 10 bases for V and 1 base for J; bases not matched to a gene: 9. This CDR3 comprises 14 residues. The CDR3 DNA reads as TGTGCCACCGAGACAGGGAACACCCAAGAGACCCAGTACTTC. Amino acid sequence: CATETGNTQETQYF.

Ten or more counts support this clonotype. The CDR3 bases are TGTGCCAGCAGTCCGCCGGGACGGACATACGAGCAGTACTTC. Translating gives CASSPPGRTYEQYF. The chain carries TRBV12-3 or TRBV12-4 and TRBJ2-7; D could derive from TRBD1 or TRBD2 (5 bases each). V was pared by 5 bases and J by 4 bases, with 15 bases between. This CDR3 has 14 amino acids.

The V gene is TRBV20-1, the J gene TRBJ2-1; D not resolved. V was clipped by 6 bases and J by 0 bases, with 6 bases between them. CDR1 is DFQATT and CDR2 is SNEGSKA in the germline V gene (reference sequence). The CDR3 covers 12 residues. CDR3 nucleotides: TGCAGTGCAGAGAGCTCCTACAATGAGCAGTTCTTC. This gives the protein CSAESSYNEQFF.

This clonotype came up many times. The chain combines TRBV28 with TRBJ1-1; 8 bases are a match to TRBD1. Trimming cost V 6 bases and J 1 base; bases outside gene matches: 4. This CDR3 has 14 residues. The germline V gene has CDR1 MDHEN and CDR2 SYDVKM. The CDR3 sequence: CASRTGGGNTEAFF. The DNA for the CDR3 is TGTGCCAGCAGAACAGGGGGAGGGAACACTGAAGCTTTCTTT.

The genes are TRBV19 and TRBJ2-3; no firm D call. The ends were cut back, 1 base at V and 5 bases at J, with 13 bases in the middle. CDR1 LNHDA and CDR2 SQIVND come from the germline V gene (reference sequence). The CDR3 consists of 15 residues. This CDR3 is CASSIGGLWRDTQYF. In nucleotides, the CDR3 is TGTGCCAGTAGTATAGGCGGCCTCTGGAGAGATACGCAGTATTTT.

This clonotype was counted many times. The chain carries TRBV28 and TRBJ1-5, with a weak D call TRBD1 (6 bases). Trimming pared 5 bases from V and 1 base from J, leaving 15 bases between. This CDR3 is built from 16 residues. Germline loops: CDR1 MDHEN, CDR2 SYDVKM. DNA of the CDR3: TGTGCCAGCAGTCCAAGAGCTCAGGGGAGCAATCAGCCCCAGCATTTT. Protein: CASSPRAQGSNQPQHF.

Many counts were recorded for this clonotype. This chain connects TRBV27 to TRBJ2-5; 8 bases fit TRBD2. CDR1 is MNHEY and CDR2 is SMNVEV in the germline V gene (reference sequence). The CDR3 consists of 14 residues. The V segment lost 7 bases and the J segment 5 bases; nucleotides outside the gene matches: 9. The CDR3 loop reads CASTVSGMEETQYF. CDR3 DNA: TGTGCCAGCACCGTTAGCGGGATGGAGGAGACCCAGTACTTC.

This clonotype was recorded many times. This rearrangement joins TRBV7-2 to TRBJ2-7, with 12 positions matching TRBD2. Germline CDR1 reads SGHTA; CDR2 reads FQGNSA. The CDR3 totals 18 residues. With 2 bases clipped from V and 1 base from J, the junction kept 9 bases outside the gene matches. The CDR3 spells CASSLKAPTSGRSYEQYF. CDR3 in DNA: TGTGCCAGCAGCTTAAAAGCGCCAACTAGCGGGAGGTCCTACGAGCAGTACTTC.

The chain couples TRBV28 to TRBJ1-2; D is perhaps TRBD1 (5 bases). The CDR3 is 14 residues long. Trimming left V 2 bases short and J 8 bases short, with 15 bases between. Germline CDR1 and CDR2: MDHEN and SYDVKM. CDR3 in DNA: TGTGCCAGCAGTTTACAGCCGGGGGTGAAAGGCTACACCTTC. Translation: CASSLQPGVKGYTF.